The 2 T cell receptor beta chains below were found in one sample sequenced in a study of CD8 T cells in ankylosing spondylitis. Via MiXCR, TCRdb re-called the 5' RACE reads, giving one row per CDR3 protein. The sample yields some 140,000 distinct CDR3 sequences, 6% to 8.5% seen once. The sample was blood, either unsorted or a sorted T cell fraction (not recorded which). These TCRs come from a female donor with ankylosing spondylitis or in good health (not recorded which).

The chain links TRBV6-5 to TRBJ1-3; D might be TRBD1 (6 bases). CDR1 and CDR2 from the germline V gene are MNHEY and SVGAGI. This CDR3 contains 16 residues. Trimming cost V 4 bases and J 0 bases, with 13 bases left between them. For the CDR3, the DNA is TGTGCCAGCAGTTGGGGGCAGCAAGCCTCTGGAAACACCATATATTTT. It codes for CASSWGQQASGNTIYF.

This clonotype has at least ten counts. This sequence joins TRBV5-1 and TRBJ1-2, with TRBD1 identical over 10 bases. Germline V gene data show CDR1 as SGHRS and CDR2 as YFSETQ. With V trimmed by 3 bases and J by 6 bases, 8 bases remained unmatched. The CDR3 covers 15 residues. CDR3 in DNA: TGCGCCAGCAGCTACGGACAGGGGGGTGTTGATGGCTACACCTTC. Protein product: CASSYGQGGVDGYTF.